These 26 T cell receptor beta chains share one sample of origin, sequenced in a study of T cells after yellow fever vaccination. MiXCR, run by TCRdb on the 5' RACE reads, gives a single entry per CDR3 protein. The sample shows 500,000 to 650,000 distinct CDR3 sequences, approximately 15% of them seen only once. The material was PBMCs, obtained on the day of the yellow fever booster vaccination. These receptors all come from a man aged 25 to 45 who received the YFV17D yellow fever vaccine.

The chain carries TRBV6-1 and TRBJ2-5; 11 bases match TRBD2. After removal of 6 bases from V and 4 bases from J, the junction contained 4 bases not matched to a gene. Per germline, CDR1 MNHNS and CDR2 SASEGT. The CDR3 has 14 amino acids. The CDR3 DNA follows: TGTGCCAGCAGACTAGGACTAGCGGGAGAGACCCAGTACTTC. Translating it yields CASRLGLAGETQYF.

This clonotype was seen a handful of times. The V gene is TRBV18, the J gene TRBJ2-5; no firm D call. There are 13 residues in the CDR3. Trimming pared 3 bases from V and 2 bases from J, leaving 7 bases between. Germline V gene sequence: CDR1 KGHSH, CDR2 LQKENI. CDR3 region: CASSPRSQETQYF. The CDR3 nucleotides are TGTGCCAGCTCACCGCGTTCTCAAGAGACCCAGTACTTC.

This clonotype was seen at least ten times. The chain links TRBV5-1 to TRBJ2-3, with 13 nucleotides matching TRBD2. The length of the CDR3 is 16 residues. Germline CDR1 and CDR2: SGHRS and YFSETQ. The J segment lost 5 bases and the V segment lost 5 bases, leaving 8 bases of the junction unmatched. The CDR3 reads CASSRTSGSEKDTQYF. CDR3 in DNA: TGCGCCAGCAGTAGGACTAGCGGGAGCGAGAAAGATACGCAGTATTTT.

The chain joins TRBV5-4 to TRBJ2-5, with a weak D call TRBD2 (5 bases). CDR3 size: 12 residues. Germline CDR1 reads SGHNT; CDR2 reads YYREEE (reference sequence). The germline V and J ends were trimmed by 7 bases and 1 base, with 8 bases remaining between them. In DNA form, the CDR3 reads TGTGCCAGCGGACTTGGCCAAGAGACCCAGTACTTC. This gives the protein CASGLGQETQYF.

J is TRBJ2-5 and V is TRBV15; the match to TRBD1 covers 8 bases. Per the germline V gene, CDR1 is LNHNV and CDR2 is YYDKDF (reference sequence). V shed 0 bases and J 5 bases; nucleotides not matched to a gene: 8. There are 16 residues in the CDR3. The CDR3 DNA sequence: TGTGCCACCAGCAGAGACCCGCAGGGGGCTGGGGAGACCCAGTACTTC. It translates to CATSRDPQGAGETQYF.

The chain is built from TRBV7-2 and TRBJ2-2; 11 bases map to TRBD2. Germline CDR1 SGHTA, CDR2 FQGNSA. The CDR3 totals 17 residues. J lost 4 bases, V lost 2 bases, and 6 bases had no gene match. Here the CDR3 DNA reads TGTGCCAGCAGCTTAATTTCTCTAGCGGGGGGCACCGGGGAGCTGTTTTTT. It is translated as CASSLISLAGGTGELFF.

The chain is built from TRBV11-2 and TRBJ2-7; D ambiguous. Germline CDR1 SGHAT, CDR2 FQNNGV. V lost 2 bases and J lost 0, with 8 bases in between. The length of the CDR3 is 14 residues. The CDR3 loop reads CASSLTLLSYEQYF. In DNA, the CDR3 is TGTGCCAGCAGCTTAACGTTGCTCTCCTACGAGCAGTACTTC.

This clonotype turned up a few times. V usage is TRBV20-1 and J usage is TRBJ1-1; the D is unclear. Trimming stripped 1 base from V and 0 bases from J, with 6 bases between. The germline CDR1 and CDR2 sequences are DFQATT and SNEGSKA (reference sequence). CDR3 length equals 13 residues. CDR3 in DNA: TGCAGTGCTAGAGGGGGAATGAACACTGAAGCTTTCTTT. It encodes CSARGGMNTEAFF.

This chain connects TRBV12-3 or TRBV12-4 to TRBJ2-1; possible D gene TRBD2, 5 bases. This CDR3 is 14 amino acids long. V lost 7 bases to trimming and J lost 4 bases, with 14 bases between them. The CDR3 region is CASTSLGSYNEQFF. The CDR3 region has the DNA TGTGCCAGCACCTCCCTGGGGAGTTACAATGAGCAGTTCTTC.

This sequence joins TRBV5-1 and TRBJ1-2, with D unclear. The ends were cut back, 4 bases at V and 6 bases at J, with 16 bases in the middle. Germline V gene data show CDR1 as SGHRS and CDR2 as YFSETQ. The CDR3 length is 14 residues. The CDR3 loop is CASSPDRPSHGYTF. CDR3 DNA sequence: TGCGCCAGCAGCCCGGACCGGCCAAGTCATGGCTACACCTTC. The whole variable domain, remainder taken from reference TRBV5-1 and TRBJ1-2, is KAGVTQTPRYLIKTRGQQVTLSCSPISGHRSVSWYQQTPGQGLQFLFEYFSETQRNKGNFPGRFSGRQFSNSRSEMNVSTLELGDSALYLCASSPDRPSHGYTFGSGTRLTVV.

This chain links TRBV24-1 with TRBJ2-1; TRBD1 is a possible D gene (5 bases). V was shortened by 10 bases and J by 4 bases, with 13 bases between the two germline ends. This CDR3 is 13 amino acids long. CDR1 is KGHDR and CDR2 is SFDVKD in the germline V gene. This CDR3 reads CATPTVGYNEQFF. The CDR3 bases are TGTGCCACACCGACAGTGGGTTACAATGAGCAGTTCTTC.

The sample holds a few counts of this clonotype. V is TRBV14 and J is TRBJ2-3; D gene uncertain. Germline CDR1 reads SGHDN; CDR2 reads FVKESK. Trimming took 8 bases from V and 0 from J, leaving 15 bases between them. The CDR3 runs to 15 residues. The DNA for the CDR3 is TGTGCCAGCCAGAAGCTCCTTGCTAGCACAGATACGCAGTATTTT. It specifies CASQKLLASTDTQYF.

The sample holds many counts of this clonotype. V is TRBV23-1 and J is TRBJ2-1; 10 nucleotides align to TRBD2. TRBV23-1 carries the ORF label, with uncertain function. The V segment lost 0 bases and the J segment 3 bases; nucleotides outside the gene matches: 5. There are 17 residues in the CDR3. The CDR3 DNA reads as TGCGCCAGCAGTCAATCTTCTAGCGGGAGCTACTACAATGAGCAGTTCTTC. Its translation: CASSQSSSGSYYNEQFF.

The rearrangement uses TRBV7-2 and TRBJ2-3, with D possibly TRBD1 on 6 matching bases. Trimming took off 1 base at V and 1 base at J, with 9 bases between the two ends. From germline, CDR1 is SGHTA and CDR2 FQGNSA. The CDR3 contains 15 residues. The DNA for the CDR3 is TGTGCCAGCAGCTTAGATCGACAGGGCACAGATACGCAGTATTTT. Translation gives CASSLDRQGTDTQYF.

Here the CDR3 DNA reads TGCAGTGCTCCCTCCCCCGGGACAGGGGAAGAGCAGTTCTTC. It codes for CSAPSPGTGEEQFF. V and J are TRBV20-1 and TRBJ2-1, with 10 positions matching TRBD1. This CDR3 is 14 amino acids long. Germline-derived CDR1 and CDR2 are DFQATT and SNEGSKA (reference sequence). V shed 5 bases, J shed 10 bases, and the junction held 11 bases outside the gene matches.

This clonotype was recorded many times. The chain is built from TRBV5-1 and TRBJ2-5, with 8 bases identical to TRBD2. Germline V gene data show CDR1 as SGHRS and CDR2 as YFSETQ. This CDR3 contains 14 residues. The V and J ends lost 1 base and 4 bases, in that order; junction bases with no gene match: 3. CDR3: CASSLKLAGETQYF. CDR3 DNA sequence: TGCGCCAGCAGCTTGAAGCTAGCGGGAGAGACCCAGTACTTC.

This clonotype occurred a few times. The chain has TRBV7-2 and TRBJ2-7, with D perhaps TRBD1 (5 bases). The CDR3 spans 13 residues. Trimming stripped 7 bases from V and 0 bases from J, with 10 bases between. Per the germline V gene, CDR1 is SGHTA and CDR2 is FQGNSA. CDR3 protein: CASKGHTSYEQYF. CDR3 bases: TGTGCCAGCAAAGGACACACCTCCTACGAGCAGTACTTC.

The V gene is TRBV12-3 or TRBV12-4, the J gene TRBJ1-5; no reliable D call. Trimming took off 3 bases at V and 6 bases at J, with 12 bases between the two ends. CDR3 length: 14 amino acids. The CDR3 nucleotides read TGTGCCAGCAGTTTGGGTGTACTCGGTCAGCCCCAGCATTTT. Protein sequence: CASSLGVLGQPQHF.

This clonotype was seen at least ten times. The chain has TRBV12-3 or TRBV12-4 and TRBJ2-2; no clear D. CDR3 length equals 13 residues. V was pared by 5 bases and J by 6 bases, with 10 bases between. Here the CDR3 DNA reads TGTGCCAGCAGTCTCCAGACGGCCGGGGAGCTGTTTTTT. Its protein is CASSLQTAGELFF.

V gene TRBV7-2 combines with J gene TRBJ2-5; D unclear. The CDR3 has 12 amino acids. Trimming shortened V by 4 bases and J by 5 bases, and 8 bases separated the two germline ends. Germline CDR1 is SGHTA and CDR2 is FQGNSA. The CDR3 sequence is CASSSSWETQYF. CDR3 DNA: TGTGCCAGCAGCTCGTCCTGGGAGACCCAGTACTTC.

This clonotype appeared a few times. The J gene is TRBJ2-1, the V gene TRBV7-2; TRBD2 agrees at 10 bases. The CDR3 is 13 residues long. Germline CDR1 SGHTA, CDR2 FQGNSA. J lost 11 bases, V lost 1 base, and 2 bases had no gene match. CDR3 loop: CASSLGTSGQQFF. CDR3 sequence (DNA): TGTGCCAGCAGCTTAGGGACTAGCGGCCAGCAGTTCTTC.

The chain has TRBV4-3 and TRBJ2-1; D could derive from TRBD1 or TRBD2 (5 bases each). Trimming shortened V by 0 bases and J by 3 bases, and 9 bases separated the two germline ends. The CDR3 runs to 15 residues. CDR1 is LGHNA and CDR2 is YSLEER in the germline V gene. This CDR3 reads CASSQEGRDYNEQFF. The DNA for the CDR3 is TGCGCCAGCAGCCAAGAGGGACGGGACTACAATGAGCAGTTCTTC.

A word on this clonotype: A junction boundary mismatches the germline segment, possibly from a read error. V gene TRBV5-4 combines with J gene TRBJ2-6; no reliable D call. The germline V gene has CDR1 SGHNT and CDR2 YYREEE (reference sequence). The CDR3 consists of 15 residues. The CDR3 DNA reads TGTGCTAGCAACCGATGGGGTACTGGGGCCAACGTCCTGACTTTC. It yields the protein CASNRWGTGANVLTF.

This clonotype was seen a handful of times. The chain couples TRBV19 to TRBJ1-2; perhaps TRBD1 as D (6 bases). Trimming removed 3 bases from V and 4 bases from J, with 9 bases in between. The CDR3 sequence is 13 residues long. Germline V gene lookup returns CDR1 LNHDA and CDR2 SQIVND (reference sequence). The CDR3 bases are TGTGCCAGTAGTATGGACAGAACCTATGGCTACACCTTC. It encodes CASSMDRTYGYTF.

V usage is TRBV2 and J usage is TRBJ2-7; D is possibly TRBD1 (6 bases). Per germline, CDR1 SNHLY and CDR2 FYNNEI. V shed 6 bases and J shed 0 bases, with 12 bases lying between them. The CDR3 spans 14 residues. Written as DNA, the CDR3 is TGTGCCAGCAGGGACAGTAGTACCTCCTACGAGCAGTACTTC. It is translated as CASRDSSTSYEQYF.

This clonotype was found a few times. This chain joins TRBV10-1 and TRBJ2-2; possible D gene TRBD1, 7 bases. With 7 bases removed from V and 0 bases from J, the gap between germline ends came to 12 bases. CDR1 is WNHNN, CDR2 SYGVQD, per germline (reference sequence). The CDR3 contains 15 residues. The CDR3 loop is CASTTRGANTGELFF. The CDR3 DNA reads as TGCGCCAGCACTACCAGGGGGGCGAACACCGGGGAGCTGTTTTTT.